Sequencing of this T cell receptor (beta chain) was carried out in a study of blood T cell repertoires in COVID-19. The assay was immunoSEQ multiplex PCR, and TCRdb's table has in-frame clones only and misses some. The sample has about 410,000 clones; about nine tenths are singletons. In this sample, this clone turned up many times. The germline V gene has CDR1 SNHLY and CDR2 FYNNEI. V was trimmed by 3 bases and J by 5 bases, leaving 8 bases between them. This CDR3 is 13 amino acids long. The sequencing sample was made of PBMCs or T cells enriched from blood (not recorded which). This chain joins TRBV2 and TRBJ1-5; D is ambiguous. This clonotype was sampled from a woman aged 25-40 years who had recovered from COVID-19. The CDR3 sequence is CASSEAGHQPQHF. In nucleotides, the CDR3 is TGTGCCAGCAGTGAGGCGGGCCATCAGCCCCAGCATTTT.